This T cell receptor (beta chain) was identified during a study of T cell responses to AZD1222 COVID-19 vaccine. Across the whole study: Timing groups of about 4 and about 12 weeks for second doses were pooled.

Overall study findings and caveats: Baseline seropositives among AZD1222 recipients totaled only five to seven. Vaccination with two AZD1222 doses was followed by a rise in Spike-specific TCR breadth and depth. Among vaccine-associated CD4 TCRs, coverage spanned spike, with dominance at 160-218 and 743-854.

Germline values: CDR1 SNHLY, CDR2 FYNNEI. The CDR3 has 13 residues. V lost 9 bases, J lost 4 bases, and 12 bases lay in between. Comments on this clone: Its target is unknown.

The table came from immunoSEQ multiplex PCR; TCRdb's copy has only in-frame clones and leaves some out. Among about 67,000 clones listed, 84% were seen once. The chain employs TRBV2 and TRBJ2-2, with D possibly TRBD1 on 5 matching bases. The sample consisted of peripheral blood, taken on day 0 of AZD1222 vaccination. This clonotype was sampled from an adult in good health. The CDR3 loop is CASPTGATGELFF. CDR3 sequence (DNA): TGTGCCAGTCCCACTGGGGCCACCGGGGAGCTGTTTTTT.